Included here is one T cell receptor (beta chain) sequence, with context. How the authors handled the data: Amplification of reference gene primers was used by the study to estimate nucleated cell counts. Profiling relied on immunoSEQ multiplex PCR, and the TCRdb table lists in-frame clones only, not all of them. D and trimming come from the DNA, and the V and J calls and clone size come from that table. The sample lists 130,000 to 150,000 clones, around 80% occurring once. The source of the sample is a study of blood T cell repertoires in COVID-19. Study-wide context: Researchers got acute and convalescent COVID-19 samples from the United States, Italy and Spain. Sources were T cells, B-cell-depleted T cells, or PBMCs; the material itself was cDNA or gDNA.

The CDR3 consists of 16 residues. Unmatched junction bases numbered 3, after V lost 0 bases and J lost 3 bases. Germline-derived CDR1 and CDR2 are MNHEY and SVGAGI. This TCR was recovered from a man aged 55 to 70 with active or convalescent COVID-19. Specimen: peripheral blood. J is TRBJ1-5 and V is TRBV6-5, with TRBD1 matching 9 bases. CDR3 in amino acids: CASSYSGTGNNQPQHF. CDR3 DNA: TGTGCCAGCAGTTACTCCGGGACAGGGAACAATCAGCCCCAGCATTTT.